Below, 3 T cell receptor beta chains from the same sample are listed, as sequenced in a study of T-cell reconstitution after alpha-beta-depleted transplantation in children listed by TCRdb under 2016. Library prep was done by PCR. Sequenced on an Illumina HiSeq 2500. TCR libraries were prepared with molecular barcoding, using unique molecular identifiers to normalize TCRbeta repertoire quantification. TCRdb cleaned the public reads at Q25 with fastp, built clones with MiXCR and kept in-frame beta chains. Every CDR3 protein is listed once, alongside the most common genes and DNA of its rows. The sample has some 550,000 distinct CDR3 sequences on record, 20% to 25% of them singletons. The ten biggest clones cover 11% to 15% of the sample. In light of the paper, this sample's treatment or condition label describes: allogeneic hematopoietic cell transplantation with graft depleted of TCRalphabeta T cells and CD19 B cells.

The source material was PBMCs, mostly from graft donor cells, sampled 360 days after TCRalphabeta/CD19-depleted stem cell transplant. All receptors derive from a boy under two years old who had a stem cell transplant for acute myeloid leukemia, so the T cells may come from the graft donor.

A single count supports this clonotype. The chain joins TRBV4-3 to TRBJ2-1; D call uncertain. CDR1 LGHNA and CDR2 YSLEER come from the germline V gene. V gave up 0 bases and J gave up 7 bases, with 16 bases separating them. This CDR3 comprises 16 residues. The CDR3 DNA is TGCGCCAGCAGCCAAGAGAGAGGCTCTTTTAGGAATGAGCAGTTCTTC. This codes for CASSQERGSFRNEQFF.

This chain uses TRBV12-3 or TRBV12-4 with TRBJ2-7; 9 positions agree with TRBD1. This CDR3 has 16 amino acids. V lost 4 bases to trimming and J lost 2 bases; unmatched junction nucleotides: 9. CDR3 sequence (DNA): TGTGCCAGCAGTTCAGGCAGGGACAGGGTTCCCTACGAGCAGTACTTC. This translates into CASSSGRDRVPYEQYF.

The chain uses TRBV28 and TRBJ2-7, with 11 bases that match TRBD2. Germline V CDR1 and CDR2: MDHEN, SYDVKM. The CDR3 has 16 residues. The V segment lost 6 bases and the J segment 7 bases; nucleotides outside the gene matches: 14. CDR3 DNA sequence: TGTGCCAGCAGCTGGGGGCTAGCGGGGGGTGCGGAGGAGCAGTACTTC. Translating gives CASSWGLAGGAEEQYF.